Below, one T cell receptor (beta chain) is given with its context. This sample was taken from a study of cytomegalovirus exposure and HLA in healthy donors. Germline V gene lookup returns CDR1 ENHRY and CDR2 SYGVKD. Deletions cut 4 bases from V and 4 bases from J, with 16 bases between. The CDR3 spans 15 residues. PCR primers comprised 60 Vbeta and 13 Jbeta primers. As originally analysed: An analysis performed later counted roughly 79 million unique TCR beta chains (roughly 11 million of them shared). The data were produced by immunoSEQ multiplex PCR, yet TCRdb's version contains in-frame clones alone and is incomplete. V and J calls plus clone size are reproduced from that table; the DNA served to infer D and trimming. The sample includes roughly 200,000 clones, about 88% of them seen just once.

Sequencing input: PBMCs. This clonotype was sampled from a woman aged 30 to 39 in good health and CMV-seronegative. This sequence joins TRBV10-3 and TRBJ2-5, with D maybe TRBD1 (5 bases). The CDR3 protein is CAISVGQGEGETQYF. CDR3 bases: TGTGCCATCAGTGTAGGGCAGGGTGAAGGAGAGACCCAGTACTTC.